This T cell receptor (delta chain) originates from a study of gamma-delta chains in newborns, infants, children. Study-wide context: Microbial exposure reportedly drives polyclonal innate γδ T cell expansion after birth.

TCRdb reran clone calling via CATT on the reads. This sample has a few thousand delta-chain clones, with 8% to 13% found just once. CDR1 is GEAIGNYY and CDR2 is EKD in the germline V gene. Trimming left V 1 base short and J 1 base short, with 18 bases between. This CDR3 region has 18 residues. By sample fraction, this clone is medium-sized. Source material: blood. The V gene is TRDV2, the J gene TRDJ2; D gene unclear. This clonotype was obtained from a child who was a newborn, infant or young child, either healthy, febrile or measles-vaccinated (not recorded which). The CDR3 reads CACDTAGAPSFLTAQLFF. In DNA, the CDR3 is TGTGCCTGTGACACAGCCGGGGCCCCCTCTTTTTTGACAGCACAACTCTTCTTT.